This TCR beta chain is from a study of CD8 T cells in Susac syndrome. This CDR3 comprises 13 residues. Germline V lookup: CDR1 SGHRS, CDR2 YFSETQ. Trimming shortened V by 0 bases and J by 6 bases, and 9 bases separated the two germline ends. Random hexamers were used to reverse transcribe the RNA input (about 0.45 to 1 ug). Multiplex immunoSEQ PCR targeted 54 Vbeta and 13 Jbeta TCR beta segments. MiXCR was run by TCRdb on the immunoSEQ multiplex PCR reads, yielding one entry per CDR3 protein. In the table there are some 100,000 distinct CDR3 sequences, approximately 95% of which are singletons. V usage is TRBV5-1 and J usage is TRBJ1-2; weak D call: TRBD1 (5 bases). The receptor was derived from a human donor with Susac syndrome. Material for sequencing was CD8+ T cells from PBMCs. The CDR3 region is CASSLGAGNGYTF. CDR3 DNA: TGCGCCAGCAGCTTGGGAGCAGGGAATGGCTACACCTTC.